This entry is about one T cell receptor (beta chain). Antigen specificity is unknown. These donors counted as nominally healthy when sampled, but unrecorded immune exposures were likely. The study ran its PCR with 60 Vbeta and 13 Jbeta primers. Original processing notes: A follow-up analysis tallied tens of millions of unique TCR beta chains, roughly 9.9 million shared. Sequenced by immunoSEQ multiplex PCR; TCRdb stores in-frame clones only, minus some. From that table come the V and J calls and clone size; the DNA was used to work out D and trimming. The sample lists about 160,000 clones; 82% were seen once. The data are from a study of cytomegalovirus exposure and HLA in healthy donors. Study outcomes and limitations: The study flagged approximately 180 TCR beta chains as cytomegalovirus-associated. In a later analysis, a genetic analysis reported fewer productive-TCR N-insertions in an Asian-associated ancestry cluster than the cohort average.

In germline, CDR1 is SNHLY, CDR2 FYNNEI. This CDR3 has 13 residues. V was cut by 3 bases and J by 5 bases, with 10 bases left in between. This rearrangement joins TRBV2 to TRBJ1-2, with a tentative D call TRBD1 (5 bases). The source is a male donor in good health and CMV-seropositive. The sequencing sample was made of PBMCs. The CDR3 sequence is CASSEGQAYGYTF. DNA for the CDR3: TGTGCCAGCAGTGAGGGGCAGGCATATGGCTACACCTTC.